The 29 T cell receptor beta chains in this list originate from one sample, sequenced in a study of T-cell reconstitution after alpha-beta-depleted transplantation in children. Unique molecular identifiers were incorporated when the TCRbeta library was constructed. TCRdb passed the PCR reads through MiXCR, listing each CDR3 protein once. The sample gives around 380,000 distinct CDR3 sequences, roughly 10% of which show up once; about 5% is in the top ten. The sample was PBMCs from the stem cell graft donor, taken from the stem cell graft. The receptors originated from a human donor who donated a stem cell graft to a child with acute myeloid leukemia.

This clonotype came up a few times. This chain links TRBV3-1 with TRBJ2-3; D is unclear. The V end lost 1 base, the J end lost 12 bases, and 8 bases lay between the germline ends. Per the germline V gene, CDR1 is LGHDT and CDR2 is YNNKEL (reference sequence). CDR3 length equals 11 residues. The CDR3: CASSQGVPQYF. CDR3 in DNA: TGTGCCAGCAGCCAAGGGGTCCCTCAGTATTTT.

V usage is TRBV5-1 and J usage is TRBJ1-2; unclear D gene. V lost 0 bases to trimming and J lost 4 bases, with 10 bases between them. The germline CDR1 and CDR2 sequences are SGHRS and YFSETQ. The CDR3 is made up of 14 amino acids. Here the CDR3 reads CASSLGAAFYGYTF. CDR3 DNA: TGCGCCAGCAGCTTGGGGGCTGCATTCTATGGCTACACCTTC.

This clonotype was observed a handful of times. The chain carries TRBV7-2 and TRBJ2-3, with D possibly being TRBD1 (6 bases). This CDR3 contains 15 residues. Germline CDR1 reads SGHTA; CDR2 reads FQGNSA. Trimming took 3 bases from V and 0 from J, leaving 10 bases between them. The CDR3 reads CASSLGHGSTDTQYF. CDR3 bases: TGTGCCAGCAGCTTGGGACACGGTAGCACAGATACGCAGTATTTT.

This clonotype has ten or more counts. The chain recombines TRBV9 with TRBJ1-4, with D unclear. Germline V gene sequence: CDR1 SGDLS, CDR2 YYNGEE. Between the trimmed V and J ends, which lost 0 bases and 2 bases, there was a span of 14 bases. This CDR3 is 17 amino acids long. The CDR3, as DNA: TGTGCCAGCAGCGTAGATCCTCCCGGAGGGACTAATGAAAAACTGTTTTTT. It is translated as CASSVDPPGGTNEKLFF.

This clonotype was seen repeatedly, ten times or more. The chain is built from TRBV2 and TRBJ1-2; TRBD1 matches at 9 bases. Germline-derived CDR1 and CDR2 are SNHLY and FYNNEI. The CDR3 runs to 13 residues. V shed 7 bases, J shed 7 bases, and the junction held 7 bases outside the gene matches. The CDR3 reads CASTLDRGTGYTF. The DNA for the CDR3 is TGTGCCAGCACCTTGGACAGGGGTACTGGCTACACCTTC.

This clonotype was seen repeatedly, ten times or more. The chain combines TRBV7-2 with TRBJ2-7; D is ambiguous. Trimming took off 4 bases at V and 0 bases at J, with 7 bases between the two ends. The CDR3 totals 13 residues. Germline CDR1 SGHTA, CDR2 FQGNSA. In nucleotides, the CDR3 is TGTGCCAGCAGCTACTACAGCTCCTACGAGCAGTACTTC. Translation gives CASSYYSSYEQYF.

The chain is built from TRBV9 and TRBJ1-1; 10 bases fit TRBD1. This CDR3 has 13 residues. Losses at the gene ends were 0 bases for V and 7 bases for J; bases not matched to a gene: 0. CDR1 SGDLS and CDR2 YYNGEE come from the germline V gene. The CDR3 protein is CASSVGTGGEAFF. The DNA for the CDR3 is TGTGCCAGCAGCGTAGGGACAGGGGGTGAAGCTTTCTTT.

This clonotype occurred a few times. The genes are TRBV5-1 and TRBJ2-5, with 9 positions matching TRBD1. Germline loops: CDR1 SGHRS, CDR2 YFSETQ. The length of the CDR3 is 15 residues. The trim removed 3 bases at V and 5 bases at J, leaving 8 bases unmatched. CDR3 nucleotide sequence: TGCGCCAGCAGCTCCACGGGACAGGGAGGGGAGACCCAGTACTTC. It is translated as CASSSTGQGGETQYF. Variable domain in full (rest from reference TRBV5-1 and TRBJ2-5): KAGVTQTPRYLIKTRGQQVTLSCSPISGHRSVSWYQQTPGQGLQFLFEYFSETQRNKGNFPGRFSGRQFSNSRSEMNVSTLELGDSALYLCASSSTGQGGETQYFGPGTRLLVL.

This clonotype was observed at least ten times. V and J are TRBV7-2 and TRBJ1-5; D is undetermined. Germline V lookup: CDR1 SGHTA, CDR2 FQGNSA. The CDR3 has 12 amino acids. V was cut by 1 base and J by 7 bases, with 5 bases left in between. CDR3 loop: CASSLDQQPQHF. The DNA for the CDR3 is TGTGCCAGCAGCTTAGACCAGCAGCCCCAGCATTTT.

Within the sample, this clonotype is medium-sized. The chain joins TRBV10-3 to TRBJ2-5; D is unresolved. V was trimmed by 6 bases and J by 1 base, leaving 6 bases between them. In germline, CDR1 is ENHRY, CDR2 SYGVKD. This CDR3 contains 12 residues. The CDR3: CAIRQPQETQYF. The CDR3 coding sequence is TGTGCCATCAGACAGCCCCAAGAGACCCAGTACTTC.

This chain uses TRBV19 with TRBJ2-6; 7 bases are a match to TRBD1. Germline V gene lookup returns CDR1 LNHDA and CDR2 SQIVND (reference sequence). Trimming removed 6 bases from V and 0 bases from J; junction bases left unmatched: 8. This CDR3 is built from 17 residues. CDR3 bases: TGTGCCAGTAGCCCGACAGGGATATTCTCTGGGGCCAACGTCCTGACTTTC. Translation: CASSPTGIFSGANVLTF.

The chain links TRBV5-1 to TRBJ2-6; D might be TRBD1 (6 bases). Trimming removed 0 bases at V and 0 bases at J, with 10 bases between. The CDR3 extends over 17 amino acids. The germline V gene encodes CDR1 SGHRS and CDR2 YFSETQ. The CDR3 nucleotides are TGCGCCAGCAGCTTGGATACAGGGCTCTCTGGGGCCAACGTCCTGACTTTC. Translated, it gives CASSLDTGLSGANVLTF.

The chain carries TRBV4-2 and TRBJ2-1; 15 nucleotides line up with TRBD2. The CDR3 sequence is 18 residues long. Germline-derived CDR1 and CDR2 are LGHNA and YNFKEQ. V was clipped by 0 bases and J by 7 bases; unmatched bases: 7. CDR3 sequence: CASSQDGGLAGGRNEQFF. The CDR3 DNA sequence: TGTGCCAGCAGCCAAGATGGAGGACTAGCGGGGGGGAGGAATGAGCAGTTCTTC.

The sample holds a few counts of this clonotype. This chain links TRBV5-1 with TRBJ1-2; D unclear. This CDR3 is built from 14 residues. Trimming removed 5 bases at V and 0 bases at J, with 11 bases between. CDR1 SGHRS and CDR2 YFSETQ come from the germline V gene. CDR3 residues: CASSDPGANYGYTF. In DNA, the CDR3 is TGCGCCAGCAGTGATCCAGGAGCTAACTATGGCTACACCTTC.

This clonotype was seen a few times. The chain uses TRBV11-3 and TRBJ2-1; 8 positions match TRBD1. Germline CDR1 reads SGHNT; CDR2 reads YENEEA. With 0 bases clipped from V and 12 bases from J, the junction kept 7 bases outside the gene matches. The CDR3 is made up of 14 amino acids. The CDR3: CASSLDQGTGGQFF. The DNA of the CDR3 is TGTGCCAGCAGCTTAGATCAGGGAACAGGGGGGCAGTTCTTC.

At least ten counts were recorded for this clonotype. V gene TRBV5-5 combines with J gene TRBJ2-3; maybe TRBD1 (5 bases). V lost 2 bases and J 0 bases, leaving 10 bases between the germline ends. The CDR3 is made up of 15 amino acids. Germline V gene data show CDR1 as SGHKS and CDR2 as YYEKEE (reference sequence). CDR3: CASSFQGSSTDTQYF. Here the CDR3 DNA reads TGTGCCAGCAGCTTCCAGGGCTCAAGCACAGATACGCAGTATTTT.

The J gene is TRBJ2-1, the V gene TRBV4-2; perhaps TRBD1 as D (6 bases). Trimming removed 2 bases at V and 0 bases at J, with 17 bases between. CDR1 LGHNA and CDR2 YNFKEQ come from the germline V gene. The CDR3 has 18 residues. The CDR3 bases are TGTGCCAGCAGCCAACACACCGGGACAACAAGCTCCTACAATGAGCAGTTCTTC. Translation: CASSQHTGTTSSYNEQFF.

This clonotype was detected ten times or more. V and J are TRBV5-5 and TRBJ2-7; a weak D match, TRBD1 (6 bases). The germline V gene has CDR1 SGHKS and CDR2 YYEKEE (reference sequence). CDR3 length: 15 amino acids. Trimming pared 0 bases from V and 2 bases from J, leaving 12 bases between. The chain's CDR3 is CASSLVAGEPYEQYV. The CDR3 bases are TGTGCCAGCAGCTTGGTAGCAGGGGAGCCCTACGAGCAGTACGTC.

This clonotype was recorded a few times. The chain couples TRBV6-2 or TRBV6-3 to TRBJ2-7; D perhaps matches TRBD2 (5 bases). The V end was cut by 7 bases, the J end by 3 bases, with 10 bases between. This CDR3 has 12 amino acids. Looked up from germline, CDR1 is MNHEY and CDR2 is SVGEGT. CDR3 sequence reads: CASKDGDYEQYF. For the CDR3, the DNA is TGTGCCAGCAAGGACGGGGACTACGAGCAGTACTTC.

The J gene is TRBJ2-5, the V gene TRBV18, with D perhaps assigned TRBD1 or TRBD2 (6 bases each). Per the germline V gene, CDR1 is KGHSH and CDR2 is LQKENI. Trimming shortened V by 0 bases and J by 5 bases, and 13 bases separated the two germline ends. CDR3 length equals 15 residues. The CDR3 DNA reads TGTGCCAGCTCACCACCATCGGGGGCGCGGGAGACCCAGTACTTC. The encoded protein is CASSPPSGARETQYF. The entire variable domain, with the rest obtained from reference TRBV18 and TRBJ2-5, is as follows: NAGVMQNPRHLVRRRGQEARLRCSPMKGHSHVYWYRQLPEEGLKFMVYLQKENIIDESGMPKERFSAEFPKEGPSILRIQQVVRGDSAAYFCASSPPSGARETQYFGPGTRLLVL.

This clonotype was observed a handful of times. The rearrangement joins TRBV5-1 to TRBJ2-3; D remains ambiguous. V lost 0 bases and J lost 2, with 10 bases in between. From germline, CDR1 is SGHRS and CDR2 YFSETQ. CDR3 length: 15 amino acids. The CDR3 loop is CASSLDGRSTDTQYF. The CDR3 nucleotides are TGCGCCAGCAGCTTGGACGGCCGATCCACAGATACGCAGTATTTT.

This sequence joins TRBV25-1 and TRBJ2-1, with a weak D call TRBD2 (6 bases). CDR3 length: 17 residues. Trimming left V 1 base short and J 3 bases short, with 16 bases between. Germline V lookup: CDR1 MGHDK, CDR2 SYGVNS. CDR3 sequence (DNA): TGTGCCAGCAGTGAATGGGGGTGGGGGAGGCACTACAATGAGCAGTTCTTC. It encodes CASSEWGWGRHYNEQFF. Using reference TRBV25-1 and TRBJ2-1 for the parts outside the CDR3, the full variable domain is EADIYQTPRYLVIGTGKKITLECSQTMGHDKMYWYQQDPGMELHLIHYSYGVNSTEKGDLSSESTVSRIRTEHFPLTLESARPSHTSQYLCASSEWGWGRHYNEQFFGPGTRLTVL.

The CDR3 region has the DNA TGCGCCAGCAGCTTGGGGTCTGGGGGTTCGCAAGCTTTCTTT. Translation gives CASSLGSGGSQAFF. The chain combines TRBV5-1 with TRBJ1-1, with a possible D match to TRBD1 (5 bases). This CDR3 contains 14 residues. Germline lookup yields CDR1 SGHRS and CDR2 YFSETQ. V shed 0 bases and J shed 9 bases, with 15 bases lying between them.

This clonotype was picked up a small number of times. The chain combines TRBV20-1 with TRBJ2-6; 7 nucleotides match TRBD1. The CDR3 loop spans 16 amino acids. With V trimmed by 5 bases and J by 0 bases, 7 bases remained unmatched. Germline loops: CDR1 DFQATT, CDR2 SNEGSKA (reference sequence). This CDR3 is CSAAADRNSGANVLTF. Written as DNA, the CDR3 is TGCAGTGCTGCCGCGGACAGGAACTCTGGGGCCAACGTCCTGACTTTC.

This clonotype occurred once. This chain connects TRBV5-4 to TRBJ2-5, with 10 positions matching TRBD1. The CDR3 consists of 15 residues. V trimming: 4 bases; J trimming: 4 bases; junction bases outside the gene matches: 7. The germline V gene has CDR1 SGHNT and CDR2 YYREEE (reference sequence). The DNA for the CDR3 is TGTGCCAGCAGCCCGACAGGGGGCGCGACAGAGACCCAGTACTTC. Protein product: CASSPTGGATETQYF.

This chain links TRBV19 with TRBJ1-1, with D unresolved. Germline lookup yields CDR1 LNHDA and CDR2 SQIVND (reference sequence). V was trimmed by 4 bases and J by 5 bases, leaving 5 bases between them. CDR3 length: 11 amino acids. CDR3 in amino acids: CASSTSTEAFF. The CDR3 coding sequence is TGTGCCAGTAGTACTTCTACTGAAGCTTTCTTT.

V gene TRBV15 combines with J gene TRBJ1-3; no clear D. Looked up from germline, CDR1 is LNHNV and CDR2 is YYDKDF (reference sequence). The CDR3 consists of 15 residues. V was pared by 0 bases and J by 0 bases, with 6 bases between. The CDR3 sequence is CATSRDRGSGNTIYF. The CDR3 nucleotides are TGTGCCACCAGCAGAGATCGCGGCTCTGGAAACACCATATATTTT.

This clonotype was detected a few times. This chain uses TRBV18 with TRBJ2-7; tentatively, D is TRBD1 (6 bases). V was clipped by 6 bases and J by 1 base, with 16 bases between them. This CDR3 contains 15 residues. Germline V gene data show CDR1 as KGHSH and CDR2 as LQKENI. The CDR3 DNA reads TGTGCCAGCTCGCCCTATCAGGGACATTCCTACGAGCAGTACGTC. Translated, it gives CASSPYQGHSYEQYV.

The CDR3 here is CASSATRHNEQFF. CDR3 sequence (DNA): TGTGCCAGCAGCGCTACTAGACACAATGAGCAGTTCTTC. V usage is TRBV7-2 and J usage is TRBJ2-1; possible D gene TRBD2, 5 bases. CDR3 length: 13 amino acids. From germline, CDR1 is SGHTA and CDR2 FQGNSA. The V gene lost 5 bases and the J gene lost 5 bases, with 10 bases spanning the gap.